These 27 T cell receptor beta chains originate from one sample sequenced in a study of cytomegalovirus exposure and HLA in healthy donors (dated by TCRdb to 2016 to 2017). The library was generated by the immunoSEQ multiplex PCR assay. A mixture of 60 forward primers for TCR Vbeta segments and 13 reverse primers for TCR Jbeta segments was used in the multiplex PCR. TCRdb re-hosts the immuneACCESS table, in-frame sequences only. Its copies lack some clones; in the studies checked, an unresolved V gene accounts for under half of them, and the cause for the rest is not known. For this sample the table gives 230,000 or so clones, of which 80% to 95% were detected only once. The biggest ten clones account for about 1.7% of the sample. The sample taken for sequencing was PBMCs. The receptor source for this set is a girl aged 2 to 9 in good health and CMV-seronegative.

In nucleotides, the CDR3 is TGCGCCAGCAGTTCGGGGGACTCCTACAATGAGCAGTTCTTC. It specifies CASSSGDSYNEQFF. The chain couples TRBV5-1 to TRBJ2-1, with D maybe TRBD2 (6 bases). Germline V gene sequence: CDR1 SGHRS, CDR2 YFSETQ. This CDR3 has 14 amino acids. Trimming stripped 5 bases from V and 0 bases from J, with 9 bases between.

CDR3 nucleotide sequence: TGTGCCAGCAGCGTCTCCGCCACTAGCGGGGGGCCGTCGGATACCGGGGAGCTGTTTTTT. It translates to CASSVSATSGGPSDTGELFF. This rearrangement joins TRBV9 to TRBJ2-2, with 12 bases aligning to TRBD2. Germline V gene data show CDR1 as SGDLS and CDR2 as YYNGEE. This CDR3 has 20 amino acids. V shed 2 bases and J 5 bases; nucleotides not matched to a gene: 16.

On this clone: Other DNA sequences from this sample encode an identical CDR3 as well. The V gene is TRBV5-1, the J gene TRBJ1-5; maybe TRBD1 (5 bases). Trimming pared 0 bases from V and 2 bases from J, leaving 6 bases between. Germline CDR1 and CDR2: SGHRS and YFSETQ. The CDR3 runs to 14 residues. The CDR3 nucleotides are TGCGCCAGCAGCTTGGGGGGCGGCAATCAGCCCCAGCATTTT. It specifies CASSLGGGNQPQHF.

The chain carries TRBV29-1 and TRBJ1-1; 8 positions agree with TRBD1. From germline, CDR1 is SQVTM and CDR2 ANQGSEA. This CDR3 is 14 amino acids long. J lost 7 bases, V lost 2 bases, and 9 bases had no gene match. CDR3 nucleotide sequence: TGCAGCGTTGAACCAGGGGGCTTTCGAGGTGAAGCTTTCTTT. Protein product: CSVEPGGFRGEAFF.

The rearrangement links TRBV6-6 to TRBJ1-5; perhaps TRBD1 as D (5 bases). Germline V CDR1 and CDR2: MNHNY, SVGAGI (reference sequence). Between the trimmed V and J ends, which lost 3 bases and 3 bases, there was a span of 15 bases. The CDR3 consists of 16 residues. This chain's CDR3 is CASSYTDLGHNQPQHF. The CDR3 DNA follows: TGTGCCAGCAGTTATACGGATTTGGGGCACAATCAGCCCCAGCATTTT.

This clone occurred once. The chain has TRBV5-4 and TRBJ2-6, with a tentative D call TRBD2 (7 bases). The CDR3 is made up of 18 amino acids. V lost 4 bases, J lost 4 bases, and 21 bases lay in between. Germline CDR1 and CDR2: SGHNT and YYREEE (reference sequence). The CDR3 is CASSPTPGGVGGANVLTF. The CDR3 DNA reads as TGTGCCAGCAGCCCTACTCCGGGGGGCGTAGGGGGGGCCAACGTCCTGACTTTC.

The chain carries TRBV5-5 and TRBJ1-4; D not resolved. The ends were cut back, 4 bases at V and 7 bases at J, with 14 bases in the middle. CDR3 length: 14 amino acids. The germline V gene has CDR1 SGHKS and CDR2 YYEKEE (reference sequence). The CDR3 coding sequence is TGTGCCAGCAGCAACGGAATCTCGGGTGAAAAACTGTTTTTT. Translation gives CASSNGISGEKLFF.

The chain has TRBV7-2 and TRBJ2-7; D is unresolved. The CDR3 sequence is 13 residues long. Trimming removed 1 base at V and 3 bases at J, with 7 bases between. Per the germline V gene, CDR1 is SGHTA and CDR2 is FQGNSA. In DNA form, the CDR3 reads TGTGCCAGCAGCTTAGGTGTCGGCTACGAGCAGTACTTC. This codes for CASSLGVGYEQYF.

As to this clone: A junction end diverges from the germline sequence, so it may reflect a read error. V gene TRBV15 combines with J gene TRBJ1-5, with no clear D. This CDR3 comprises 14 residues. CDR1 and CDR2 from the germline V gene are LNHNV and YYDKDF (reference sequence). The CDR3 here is CATNRDLSNQPQHF. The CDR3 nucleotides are TGTGCCACCAACAGAGATCTGAGCAATCAGCCCCAGCATTTT.

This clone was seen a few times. DNA for the CDR3: TGTGCCACCTATACCGGGGCCAACGTCCTGACTTTC. Translation gives CATYTGANVLTF. The chain has TRBV6-5 and TRBJ2-6; D gene unclear. V was shortened by 10 bases and J by 4 bases, with 8 bases between the two germline ends. This CDR3 has 12 residues. Germline V lookup: CDR1 MNHEY, CDR2 SVGAGI.

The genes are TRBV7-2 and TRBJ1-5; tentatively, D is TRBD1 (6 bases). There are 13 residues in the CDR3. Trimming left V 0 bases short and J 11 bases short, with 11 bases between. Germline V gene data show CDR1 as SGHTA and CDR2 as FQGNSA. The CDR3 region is CASSLAYEGAQHF. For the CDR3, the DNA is TGTGCCAGCAGCTTAGCTTACGAGGGGGCCCAGCATTTT.

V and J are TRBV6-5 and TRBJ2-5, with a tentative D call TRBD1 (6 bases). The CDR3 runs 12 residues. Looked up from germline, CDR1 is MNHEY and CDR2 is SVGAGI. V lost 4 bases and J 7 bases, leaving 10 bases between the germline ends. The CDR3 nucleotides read TGTGCCAGCAGTTTGGACAGACGGACCCAGTACTTC. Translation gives CASSLDRRTQYF.

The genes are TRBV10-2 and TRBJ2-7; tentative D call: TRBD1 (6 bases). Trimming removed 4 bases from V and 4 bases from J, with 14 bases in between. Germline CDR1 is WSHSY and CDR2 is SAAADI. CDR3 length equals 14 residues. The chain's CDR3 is CASSGITGYYEQYF. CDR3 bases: TGCGCCAGCAGTGGTATCACAGGGTATTACGAGCAGTACTTC.

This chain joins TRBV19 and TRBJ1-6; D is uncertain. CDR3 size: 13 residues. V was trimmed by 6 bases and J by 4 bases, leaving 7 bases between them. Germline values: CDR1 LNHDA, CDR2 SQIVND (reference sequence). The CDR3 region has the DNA TGTGCCAGTAGCCCGGAGTATAATTCACCCCTCCACTTT. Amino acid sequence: CASSPEYNSPLHF. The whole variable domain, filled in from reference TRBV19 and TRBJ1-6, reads DGGITQSPKYLFRKEGQNVTLSCEQNLNHDAMYWYRQDPGQGLRLIYYSQIVNDFQKGDIAEGYSVSREKKESFPLTVTSAQKNPTAFYLCASSPEYNSPLHFGNGTRLTVT.

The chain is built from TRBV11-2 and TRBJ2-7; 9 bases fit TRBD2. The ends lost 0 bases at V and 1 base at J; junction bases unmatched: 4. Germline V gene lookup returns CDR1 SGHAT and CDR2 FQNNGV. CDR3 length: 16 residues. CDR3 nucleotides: TGTGCCAGCAGCTTAGATAGCGGGAGAGGTTCCTACGAGCAGTACTTC. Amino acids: CASSLDSGRGSYEQYF.

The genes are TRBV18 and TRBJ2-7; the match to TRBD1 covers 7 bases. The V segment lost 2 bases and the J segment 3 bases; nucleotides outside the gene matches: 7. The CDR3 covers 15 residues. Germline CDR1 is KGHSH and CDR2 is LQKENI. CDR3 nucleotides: TGTGCCAGCTCACCAAGTTCCGGGACAGACTACGAGCAGTACTTC. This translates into CASSPSSGTDYEQYF. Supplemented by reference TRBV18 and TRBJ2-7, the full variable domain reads NAGVMQNPRHLVRRRGQEARLRCSPMKGHSHVYWYRQLPEEGLKFMVYLQKENIIDESGMPKERFSAEFPKEGPSILRIQQVVRGDSAAYFCASSPSSGTDYEQYFGPGTRLTVT.

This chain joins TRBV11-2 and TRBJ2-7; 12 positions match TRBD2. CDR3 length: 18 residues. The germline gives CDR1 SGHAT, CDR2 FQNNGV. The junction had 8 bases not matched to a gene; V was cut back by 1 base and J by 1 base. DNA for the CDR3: TGTGCCAGCAGCTTAGTAGGCCTAGCGGGGGGGCCTTCCTACGAGCAGTACTTC. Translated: CASSLVGLAGGPSYEQYF.

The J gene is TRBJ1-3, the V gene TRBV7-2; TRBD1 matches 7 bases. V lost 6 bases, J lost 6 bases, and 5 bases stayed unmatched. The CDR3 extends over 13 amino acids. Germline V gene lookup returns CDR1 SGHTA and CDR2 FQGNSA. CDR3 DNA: TGTGCCAGCAGTCCTCAGGGGGTAAACACCATATATTTT. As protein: CASSPQGVNTIYF.

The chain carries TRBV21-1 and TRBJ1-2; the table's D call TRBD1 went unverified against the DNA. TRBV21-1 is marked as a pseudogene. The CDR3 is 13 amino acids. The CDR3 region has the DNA TGTGCCAGCAGCAAAGAGGACAGACATGGCTACACCTTC. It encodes CASSKEDRHGYTF.

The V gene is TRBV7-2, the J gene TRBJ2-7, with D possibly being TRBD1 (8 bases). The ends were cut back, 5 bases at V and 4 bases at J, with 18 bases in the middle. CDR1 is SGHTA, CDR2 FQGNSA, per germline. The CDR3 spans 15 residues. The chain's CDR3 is CASSATGGAGYEQYF. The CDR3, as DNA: TGTGCCAGCAGCGCCACAGGGGGGGCAGGATACGAGCAGTACTTC.

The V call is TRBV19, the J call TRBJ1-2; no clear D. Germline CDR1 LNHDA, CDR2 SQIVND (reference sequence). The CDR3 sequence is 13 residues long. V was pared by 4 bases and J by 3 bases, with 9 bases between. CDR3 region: CASSTEVDYGYTF. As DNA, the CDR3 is TGTGCCAGTAGTACGGAGGTTGACTATGGCTACACCTTC.

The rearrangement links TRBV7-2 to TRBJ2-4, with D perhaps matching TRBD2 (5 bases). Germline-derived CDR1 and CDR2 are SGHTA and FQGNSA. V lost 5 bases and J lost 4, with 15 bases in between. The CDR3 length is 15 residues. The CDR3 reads CASSSIGSGKNIQYF. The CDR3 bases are TGTGCCAGCAGCAGCATCGGGTCGGGAAAAAACATTCAGTACTTC.

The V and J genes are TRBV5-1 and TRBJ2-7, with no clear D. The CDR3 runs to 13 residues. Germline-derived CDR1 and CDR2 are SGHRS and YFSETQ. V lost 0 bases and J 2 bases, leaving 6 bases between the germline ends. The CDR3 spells CASSLATTYEQYF. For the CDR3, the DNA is TGCGCCAGCAGCTTGGCGACAACCTACGAGCAGTACTTC.

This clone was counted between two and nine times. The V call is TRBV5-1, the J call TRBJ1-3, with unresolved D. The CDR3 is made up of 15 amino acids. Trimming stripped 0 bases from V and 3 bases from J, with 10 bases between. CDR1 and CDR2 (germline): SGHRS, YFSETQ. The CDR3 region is CASSLVDIIGNTIYF. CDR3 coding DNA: TGCGCCAGCAGCTTGGTTGACATTATTGGAAACACCATATATTTT.

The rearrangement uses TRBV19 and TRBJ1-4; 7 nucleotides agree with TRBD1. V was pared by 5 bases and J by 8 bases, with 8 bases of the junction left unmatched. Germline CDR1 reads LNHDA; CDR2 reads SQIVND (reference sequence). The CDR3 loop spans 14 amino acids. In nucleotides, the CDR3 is TGTGCCAGTAGTGCGACAGGGATGGTAGAAAAACTGTTTTTT. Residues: CASSATGMVEKLFF.

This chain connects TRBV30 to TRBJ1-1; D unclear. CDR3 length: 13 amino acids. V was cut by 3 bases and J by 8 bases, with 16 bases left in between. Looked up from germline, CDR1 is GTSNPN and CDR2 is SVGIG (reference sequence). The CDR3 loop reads CAWREAPGSEAFF. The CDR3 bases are TGTGCCTGGAGAGAGGCCCCTGGGAGCGAAGCTTTCTTT.

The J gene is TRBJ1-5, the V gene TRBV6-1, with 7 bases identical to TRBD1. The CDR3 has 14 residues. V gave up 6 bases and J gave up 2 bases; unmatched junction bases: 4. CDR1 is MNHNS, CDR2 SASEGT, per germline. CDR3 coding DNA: TGTGCCAGCAGCCGCGGGACAGGCAATCAGCCCCAGCATTTT. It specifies CASSRGTGNQPQHF.